This T cell receptor (beta chain) was recorded in a study of blood T cell repertoires in COVID-19. Germline V gene lookup returns CDR1 MNHEY and CDR2 SVGAGI. The CDR3 extends over 13 amino acids. The V end was cut by 4 bases, the J end by 5 bases, with 9 bases between. Repertoires were generated with immunoSEQ multiplex PCR, while TCRdb's copy carries only in-frame clones and drops some. The sample has about 160,000 clones; around 82% are singletons. The chain combines TRBV6-5 with TRBJ2-1, with a possible D match to TRBD2 (5 bases). The clonotype was recovered from a man aged 35 to 55 who had recovered from COVID-19. What was sequenced was PBMCs or T cells enriched from blood (not recorded which). DNA of the CDR3: TGTGCCAGCAGTTGGACTCCAAACAATGAGCAGTTCTTC. Translation gives CASSWTPNNEQFF.